The following is a T cell receptor beta chain sequence with its context. Trimming left V 3 bases short and J 4 bases short, with 6 bases between. This CDR3 has 12 residues. Germline-derived CDR1 and CDR2 are LNHNV and YYDKDF (reference sequence). The record originates from a study of blood T cell repertoires in COVID-19. Study as a whole: COVID-19 samples, acute and convalescent, were from the United States, Italy and Spain.

Generated by immunoSEQ multiplex PCR, the TCRdb table keeps only in-frame clones and is missing some. The profile shows approximately 280,000 clones, approximately 90% of them singletons. This receptor was identified in a woman between 25 and 40 years old with COVID-19, enrolled during active disease. V and J are TRBV15 and TRBJ1-2; D might be TRBD1 (5 bases). Sample: peripheral blood. The CDR3: CATSRDTYGYTF. Written as DNA, the CDR3 is TGTGCCACCAGCAGGGACACCTATGGCTACACCTTC.